The rows below give T cell receptor beta chains drawn from one sample of a study of shared clonotypes between healthy human individuals. Some clones are missing from TCRdb's copy, which holds only in-frame ones; the method was immunoSEQ multiplex PCR. The table lists over 850,000 clones, 75% to 80% of them singletons. Sequences were obtained from memory CD4+ T cells from PBMCs. The receptors stem from a man between 18 and 29 years old in good health. Some clones in this sample may be carry-over from other donors' samples. The CDR3 runs from the conserved cysteine through the conserved F or W. Each record gives: clone size, V gene, J gene, CDR3 length, D gene, CDR3 protein, CDR3 DNA. A D gene is named only where the DNA matches it firmly. Clone sizes are given selectively: once, few, many, or a class where the clone is expanded.

>-|TRBV4-2|TRBJ1-4|16|-
CASSQWDAGEAEKLFF
TGTGCCAGCAGCCAATGGGACGCAGGCGAAGCTGAAAAACTGTTTTTT
>once|TRBV7-3|TRBJ2-5|13|-
CASSPRATETQYF
TGTGCCAGCAGCCCCCGGGCCACGGAGACCCAGTACTTC
>-|TRBV11-2|TRBJ2-7|14|-
CASSRSGSSYEQYF
TGTGCCAGCAGCCGTAGCGGCTCCTCCTACGAGCAGTACTTC
>-|TRBV28|TRBJ1-5|13|-
CASSFPANQPQHF
TGTGCCAGCAGTTTTCCGGCCAATCAGCCCCAGCATTTT
>-|TRBV4-1|TRBJ1-1|16|TRBD1
CASSPRGTGANTEAFF
TGCGCCAGCAGCCCTCGGGGGACAGGGGCGAACACTGAAGCTTTCTTT
>-|TRBV11-2|TRBJ1-1|16|TRBD1
CASSLRGTGMNTEAFF
TGTGCCAGCAGCTTGCGTGGGACAGGTATGAACACTGAAGCTTTCTTT
>once|TRBV27|TRBJ1-1|14|TRBD1
CASSLMRGLTEAFF
TGTGCCAGCAGTTTGATGAGGGGGCTTACTGAAGCTTTCTTT
>-|TRBV18|TRBJ2-5|13|-
CASSPSDGETQYF
TGTGCCAGCTCACCATCGGACGGGGAGACCCAGTACTTC
>once|TRBV4-3|TRBJ2-3|12|-
CASSLSLDVQYF
TGCGCCAGCAGCCTTTCCCTGGATGTGCAGTATTTT
>-|TRBV5-4|TRBJ2-7|16|TRBD2
CASSSGTSGREAEQYF
TGTGCCAGCAGCTCCGGGACTAGCGGGAGGGAAGCCGAGCAGTACTTC
>-|TRBV28|TRBJ2-1|16|TRBD2
CASSSRLAGVYNEQFF
TGTGCCAGCAGTTCCCGACTAGCGGGAGTATACAATGAGCAGTTCTTC
>-|TRBV2|TRBJ2-7|15|-
CASSVARGRDYEQYF
TGTGCCAGCAGTGTCGCGAGGGGGCGGGACTACGAGCAGTACTTC
>-|TRBV14|TRBJ2-5|16|-
CASSRPIGTDQETQYF
TGTGCCAGCAGCCGCCCTATAGGAACGGACCAAGAGACCCAGTACTTC
>-|TRBV11-2|TRBJ1-4|15|TRBD1
CASSPPGQGARGVFF
TGTGCCAGCAGCCCCCCGGGACAGGGGGCCCGCGGGGTATTTTTT
>-|TRBV11-2|TRBJ2-7|15|-
CASRDLRDGTYEQYF
TGTGCCAGCAGGGACCTTCGGGACGGGACCTACGAGCAGTACTTC
>many|TRBV7-2|TRBJ1-1|11|TRBD1
CASSRDRGAFF
TGTGCCAGCAGCCGGGACAGGGGAGCTTTCTTT
>-|TRBV5-1|TRBJ1-1|15|-
CASSKGNAGSTEAFF
TGCGCCAGCAGCAAGGGGAACGCCGGAAGCACTGAAGCTTTCTTT
>-|TRBV28|TRBJ2-7|13|-
CASSWAGTYEQYF
TGTGCCAGCAGCTGGGCAGGTACCTACGAGCAGTACTTC
>-|TRBV11-3|TRBJ2-2|15|TRBD1
CASSPTGSDTGELFF
TGTGCCAGCAGCCCGACAGGGAGCGACACCGGGGAGCTGTTTTTT
>-|TRBV7-9|TRBJ2-1|18|TRBD2
CASSLPREGRGVVYEQFF
TGTGCCAGCAGCTTGCCCAGGGAGGGTCGCGGGGTAGTATATGAGCAGTTCTTC
>-|TRBV7-9|TRBJ2-7|13|TRBD1
CASSRRGMNEQYF
TGTGCCAGCAGCCGCAGGGGGATGAACGAGCAGTACTTC
>-|TRBV4-2|TRBJ2-7|15|TRBD1
CASSQPGDRAYEQYF
TGTGCCAGCAGCCAACCCGGGGACAGGGCCTACGAGCAGTACTTC
>-|TRBV28|TRBJ1-1|14|-
CASSYPQPDTEAFF
TGTGCCAGCAGTTACCCCCAGCCGGACACTGAAGCTTTCTTT
>-|TRBV4-1|TRBJ2-7|14|TRBD1
CASSPRQGTYEQYF
TGCGCCAGCAGCCCGAGACAGGGAACGTACGAGCAGTACTTC
>-|TRBV28|TRBJ2-2|13|-
CASSPQVPTGLFF
TGTGCCAGCAGTCCACAGGTACCAACTGGGCTGTTTTTT
>-|TRBV11-2|TRBJ2-1|16|-
CASRPLRGAKYNEQFF
TGTGCCAGCAGGCCTTTGAGAGGGGCGAAGTACAATGAGCAGTTCTTC
>-|TRBV28|TRBJ1-2|12|TRBD1
CASRTGLRGYTF
TGTGCCAGTCGGACAGGGTTGCGCGGCTACACCTTC
>-|TRBV27|TRBJ1-5|14|-
CASSLSGGDQPQHF
TGTGCCAGCAGTTTAAGTGGGGGCGATCAGCCCCAGCATTTT
>-|TRBV18|TRBJ1-4|15|-
CASSPPGSYIEKLFF
TGTGCCAGCTCACCACCCGGATCCTACATAGAAAAACTGTTTTTT
>few|TRBV2|TRBJ1-2|17|-
CASSPPFWQPTFYGYTF
TGTGCCAGCAGTCCACCATTCTGGCAGCCGACCTTCTATGGCTACACCTTC
>once|TRBV2|TRBJ2-7|15|TRBD2
CASSGMAGGQYEQYF
TGTGCCAGCAGTGGGATGGCGGGAGGGCAGTACGAGCAGTACTTC
>-|TRBV5-1|TRBJ2-1|16|TRBD2
CASSPRAGGPGNEQFF
TGCGCCAGCAGTCCGAGAGCGGGAGGACCAGGGAATGAGCAGTTCTTC
>-|TRBV5-1|TRBJ2-2|15|TRBD1
CASSPGQANTGELFF
TGCGCCAGCAGCCCCGGACAGGCTAACACCGGGGAGCTGTTTTTT
>-|TRBV28|TRBJ2-3|14|TRBD2
CASTLSGRAYTQYF
TGTGCCAGCACCCTTAGCGGGAGGGCCTATACGCAGTATTTT
>few|TRBV11-1|TRBJ2-7|14|-
CASSLERGKAGQYF
TGTGCCAGCAGCTTAGAAAGGGGAAAGGCTGGGCAGTACTTC
>-|TRBV5-1|TRBJ2-3|16|-
CASSSYLGRSTDTQYF
TGCGCCAGCAGCTCTTACTTGGGACGAAGCACAGATACGCAGTATTTT
>-|TRBV5-4|TRBJ1-2|14|-
CASSSLLRFYGYTF
TGTGCCAGCAGCTCCTTGCTGCGATTCTATGGCTACACCTTC
>-|TRBV20-1|TRBJ1-2|11|-
CSARLTDGYTF
TGCAGTGCTAGATTGACAGATGGCTACACCTTC
>-|TRBV19|TRBJ1-2|13|-
CASSIATEYGYTF
TGTGCCAGTAGTATAGCGACAGAGTATGGCTACACCTTC
>-|TRBV28|TRBJ2-7|16|-
CASSPRPGRGSYEQYF
TGTGCCAGCAGTCCGCGGCCTGGCAGGGGCTCCTACGAGCAGTACTTC
>-|TRBV4-2|TRBJ2-6|15|-
CASSTGGSGANVLTF
TGTGCCAGCAGCACGGGCGGGTCCGGGGCCAACGTCCTGACTTTC
>-|TRBV5-8|TRBJ1-4|14|-
CASSLIRGGEKLFF
TGTGCCAGCAGCCTCATCAGGGGAGGGGAAAAACTGTTTTTT
>-|TRBV7-9|TRBJ2-5|14|-
CASSPASGQETQYF
TGTGCCAGCAGCCCCGCGTCGGGACAAGAGACCCAGTACTTC
>few|TRBV2|TRBJ2-4|14|-
CASSGIGTTNIQYF
TGTGCCAGCAGTGGAATCGGGACGACAAACATTCAGTACTTC
>-|TRBV18|TRBJ2-5|14|TRBD1
CASSPGQGSETQYF
TGTGCCAGCTCACCGGGACAGGGGAGCGAGACCCAGTACTTC
>-|TRBV13|TRBJ2-7|17|TRBD2
CASSLAPALAGVGEQYF
TGTGCCAGCAGCTTAGCCCCCGCTTTAGCGGGAGTTGGCGAGCAGTACTTC
>once|TRBV28|TRBJ1-2|14|-
CASSFPRTAYGYTF
TGTGCCAGCAGTTTCCCTCGGACAGCCTATGGCTACACCTTC
>-|TRBV19|TRBJ2-1|16|-
CASSIEGFSGYNEQFF
TGTGCCAGTAGTATAGAAGGCTTTAGCGGCTACAATGAGCAGTTCTTC
>once|TRBV15|TRBJ1-1|15|-
CATSIGGGLGTEAFF
TGTGCCACCAGCATTGGCGGGGGGCTTGGCACTGAAGCTTTCTTT
>-|TRBV27|TRBJ2-3|16|TRBD1
CASSSPGQGAADTQYF
TGTGCCAGCAGTTCCCCGGGACAGGGGGCTGCAGATACGCAGTATTTT
>few|TRBV4-1|TRBJ1-2|15|-
CASSQGTGALYGYTF
TGCGCCAGCAGCCAAGGGACGGGGGCCTTATATGGCTACACCTTC
>-|TRBV6-1|TRBJ1-5|17|TRBD1
CASSEALRRQGGQPQHF
TGTGCCAGCAGTGAAGCGCTTCGGAGACAGGGGGGCCAGCCCCAGCATTTT
>-|TRBV2|TRBJ2-3|14|TRBD2
CASRPREGADTQYF
TGTGCCAGCAGGCCGCGGGAGGGGGCAGATACGCAGTATTTT
>-|TRBV6-5|TRBJ2-5|14|TRBD2
CASNLRPGGETQYF
TGTGCCAGCAATTTACGACCCGGGGGGGAGACCCAGTACTTC